These T cell receptor beta chains were read from a single sample in a study of cytomegalovirus exposure and HLA in healthy donors. Measured with immunoSEQ multiplex PCR; TCRdb has only the in-frame clones, and not every one. This sample has 120,000 to 150,000 clones, with roughly nine tenths found just once. Specimen: PBMCs. The receptors come from a man aged 18 to 35 in good health and CMV-seronegative. Each CDR3 is given with its conserved first and last residue. Fields, in order: V gene, D gene, J gene, clone size, CDR3 protein, CDR3 DNA. D genes are given only for firm matches. Size tells how often a clone was seen (once, few, many) or the class of an expanded clone, and some rows leave it out.

TRBV12-5,NA,TRBJ1-6,NA,CASGLAASSYNSPLHF,TGTGCTAGTGGTTTGGCCGCGAGCTCCTATAATTCACCCCTCCACTTT
TRBV7-2,NA,TRBJ2-7,NA,CASSLDYLLSGSYEQYF,TGTGCCAGCAGCTTAGATTATCTCCTAAGCGGTTCCTACGAGCAGTACTTC
TRBV7-2,NA,TRBJ1-1,NA,CASSRANTEAFF,TGTGCCAGCTCGCGCGCGAACACTGAAGCTTTCTTT
TRBV5-1,TRBD1,TRBJ1-4,NA,CASSLGTGHEKLFF,TGCGCCAGCAGCTTGGGGACAGGGCATGAAAAACTGTTTTTT
TRBV2,TRBD2,TRBJ2-1,NA,CASLSGSVSYNEQFF,TGTGCCAGCCTCAGCGGGAGCGTATCCTACAATGAGCAGTTCTTC
TRBV7-2,NA,TRBJ1-4,many,CASSLMGLDEKLFF,TGTGCCAGCAGCCTTATGGGACTGGATGAAAAACTGTTTTTT
TRBV11-2,TRBD2,TRBJ2-3,NA,CASLGGGLAFGTQYF,TGTGCCAGCCTTGGGGGGGGACTAGCGTTCGGTACGCAGTATTTT
TRBV7-2,TRBD1,TRBJ1-2,NA,CASSVTGPYGYTF,TGTGCCAGCAGCGTGACAGGGCCCTATGGCTACACCTTC
TRBV12-5,NA,TRBJ1-3,NA,CASGLTVVNSGNTIYF,TGTGCTAGTGGTTTGACAGTCGTCAACTCTGGAAACACCATATATTTT
TRBV6-6,TRBD1,TRBJ1-1,NA,CASSRQGKGTEAFF,TGTGCCAGCAGTCGACAGGGTAAGGGGACTGAAGCTTTCTTT
TRBV9,TRBD1,TRBJ1-1,NA,CASSSGQGITEAFF,TGTGCCAGCAGCAGTGGACAGGGGATAACTGAAGCTTTCTTT
TRBV7-9,TRBD1,TRBJ1-2,NA,CASAPQGPGPNYGYTF,TGTGCCAGCGCCCCACAGGGGCCGGGGCCTAACTATGGCTACACCTTC
TRBV9,TRBD2,TRBJ2-7,NA,CASSLGTSGGSSYEQYF,TGTGCCAGCAGCCTCGGGACTAGCGGGGGGTCGTCCTACGAGCAGTACTTC
TRBV9,TRBD2,TRBJ2-1,NA,CASSVLAETYNEQFF,TGTGCCAGCAGCGTTCTAGCGGAGACCTACAATGAGCAGTTCTTC
TRBV13,NA,TRBJ2-3,NA,CASSRNAGLKTDTQYF,TGTGCCAGCAGCCGAAACGCGGGATTGAAAACAGATACGCAGTATTTT
TRBV27,TRBD1,TRBJ2-7,NA,CASSLPGQGGSYEQYF,TGTGCCAGCAGTTTACCGGGACAGGGTGGCTCCTACGAGCAGTACTTC
TRBV4-1,NA,TRBJ1-2,many,CASSPPDRALGGYTF,TGCGCCAGCAGCCCCCCTGATCGAGCGTTGGGTGGCTACACCTTC
TRBV2,TRBD2,TRBJ2-1,once,CASSPWGGTTYNEQFF,TGTGCCAGCAGTCCCTGGGGCGGGACTACTTACAATGAGCAGTTCTTC
TRBV25-1,NA,TRBJ1-5,NA,CASSGVRGQPQHF,TGTGCCAGCAGTGGGGTTCGCGGCCAGCCCCAGCATTTT
TRBV4-1,NA,TRBJ2-6,NA,CASSQVAISGANVLTF,TGCGCCAGCAGCCAAGTGGCAATCTCTGGGGCCAACGTCCTGACTTTC
TRBV6-5,TRBD1,TRBJ2-7,NA,CASSYRTGKPYEQYF,TGTGCCAGCAGTTACCGGACAGGGAAACCTTACGAGCAGTACTTC
TRBV6-1,TRBD1,TRBJ1-3,NA,CASTGGSGNTIYF,TGTGCCAGCACAGGGGGCTCTGGAAACACCATATATTTT
TRBV5-1,TRBD1,TRBJ2-7,once,CASSLATGQGNEQYF,TGCGCCAGCAGCTTGGCTACCGGACAGGGCAACGAGCAGTACTTC
TRBV5-1,NA,TRBJ2-2,NA,CASSLGQSNTGELFF,TGCGCCAGCAGCTTGGGACAGTCGAACACCGGGGAGCTGTTTTTT
TRBV7-2,TRBD1,TRBJ2-1,NA,CASSLAGQGVRIEQFF,TGTGCCAGCAGCTTAGCGGGACAGGGGGTACGGATTGAGCAGTTCTTC
TRBV27,NA,TRBJ2-7,once,CASSPGEGLSDYEQYF,TGTGCCAGCAGTCCTGGGGAAGGACTCTCCGACTACGAGCAGTACTTC
TRBV7-9,NA,TRBJ2-7,NA,CASSLSLSYEQYF,TGTGCCAGCAGCTTATCACTCTCCTACGAGCAGTACTTC
TRBV11-3,NA,TRBJ1-6,once,CASSLARNSPLHF,TGTGCCAGCAGCTTAGCACGGAATTCACCCCTCCACTTT
TRBV10-3,NA,TRBJ2-3,NA,CAISGGGQSTDTQYF,TGTGCCATCAGCGGGGGGGGACAGAGCACAGATACGCAGTATTTT
TRBV6-6,NA,TRBJ1-2,NA,CASIPGGANYGYTF,TGTGCCAGCATCCCGGGGGGGGCGAACTATGGCTACACCTTC
TRBV2,NA,TRBJ2-2,NA,CASTPVGGAGGELFF,TGTGCCAGCACCCCGGTAGGCGGCGCGGGTGGGGAGCTGTTTTTT
TRBV5-6,TRBD1,TRBJ1-4,NA,CASSSRGSANEKLFF,TGTGCCAGCAGCAGCAGGGGGTCGGCTAATGAAAAACTGTTTTTT
TRBV19,NA,TRBJ2-3,few,CASKRDTDTQYF,TGTGCCAGTAAACGGGACACAGATACGCAGTATTTT
TRBV6-6,NA,TRBJ2-5,few,CASRMDIQETQYF,TGTGCCAGCAGGATGGACATCCAAGAGACCCAGTACTTC
TRBV28,TRBD1,TRBJ2-7,medium-sized,CASSYYGTGDHEQYF,TGTGCCAGCAGTTATTACGGGACAGGGGACCACGAGCAGTACTTC